This TCR beta chain was captured in a study of T cells in Graves' hyperthyroidism and ophthalmopathy. RNA transcripts served as the template for amplifying TCR beta CDR3 regions. Carried out on the TCR CDR3, a first-round RT-PCR used the HTBI primer set. TCRdb reprocessed the multiplex PCR reads with MiXCR, giving one entry per CDR3 protein. The sample has roughly 110,000 distinct CDR3 sequences; about 16% are singletons. This clonotype was seen ten or more times. Fresh peripheral blood, under 11 ml, yielded the PBMCs. Per germline, CDR1 SEHNR and CDR2 FQNEAQ (reference sequence). The CDR3 consists of 16 residues. Trimming took off 7 bases at V and 0 bases at J, with 15 bases between the two ends.

The clonotype comes from a woman aged 45-65 years with Graves' hyperthyroidism. The chain has TRBV7-9 and TRBJ2-2, with a weak D call TRBD2 (5 bases). Sequencing used blood. The CDR3 region has the DNA TGTGCCAGCACCTCGATTGAGGGAGCGAACACCGGGGAGCTGTTTTTT. Amino acid sequence: CASTSIEGANTGELFF.